This is a list of T cell receptor beta chains from one sample in a study of blood T cell repertoires in COVID-19. The table came from immunoSEQ multiplex PCR; TCRdb's copy has only in-frame clones and leaves some out. The profile shows 110,000 to 150,000 clones, roughly 80% of them singletons. The source material was PBMCs or T cells enriched from blood (not recorded which). The receptors shown here come from a woman between 40 and 50 years old who had recovered from COVID-19. CDR3s include the opening cysteine and the closing phenylalanine or tryptophan. A D gene is named only where the DNA matches it firmly. Clone size appears in some rows only: once, few, many, or a class for an expanded clone.

cdr3_nt	cdr3_aa	clone_size	v_call	j_call	d_call
TGTGCCAGCAGCTTAGGAGTAATGAACACTGAAGCTTTCTTT	CASSLGVMNTEAFF	once	TRBV7-8	TRBJ1-1	-
TGTGCCAGCAGTTTGCAGGGAGGTTACACTGAAGCTTTCTTT	CASSLQGGYTEAFF	-	TRBV27	TRBJ1-1	-
TGCAGCGTCCGGGCCGGGGGGAGTAGCAATCAGCCCCAGCATTTT	CSVRAGGSSNQPQHF	once	TRBV29-1	TRBJ1-5	-
TGCGCCAGCAGCCACCGACAGGGGCACAGGGGCAATGAGCAGTTCTTC	CASSHRQGHRGNEQFF	-	TRBV4-1	TRBJ2-1	TRBD1
TGTGCCAGCTCACCACCTCCGGCTAGCGGGGGGACAGATACGCAGTATTTT	CASSPPPASGGTDTQYF	-	TRBV18	TRBJ2-3	TRBD2
TGTGCCACCAGTGATGGGACTAGCTTTCCCGGGGAGCTGTTTTTT	CATSDGTSFPGELFF	once	TRBV24-1	TRBJ2-2	TRBD2
TGTGCCAGCAGCCGATCTAGCGGGGGGGACGAGCAGTACTTC	CASSRSSGGDEQYF	-	TRBV7-9	TRBJ2-7	TRBD2
TGCGCCAGCAGCCATCCCGGACTAGCGGGCCAGGGGCTCTCTGGGGCCAACGTCCTGACTTTC	CASSHPGLAGQGLSGANVLTF	-	TRBV4-1	TRBJ2-6	TRBD2
TGCGCCAGCAGCCCCTTCCCCCGTGAAGCGGGTCATGACACCATATATTTT	CASSPFPREAGHDTIYF	-	TRBV4-1	TRBJ1-3	-
TGTGCCAGCAGCGCGGGCGGGGGGGCGAGTAATGAGCAGTTCTTC	CASSAGGGASNEQFF	-	TRBV9	TRBJ2-1	TRBD2
TGTGCCAGCAGCTCCGGGACAAGGCCATCCCAATACAACACCGGGGAGCTGTTTTTT	CASSSGTRPSQYNTGELFF	once	TRBV5-5	TRBJ2-2	-
TGTGCCAGCAGCCCCCGAGGACTCTTTAGCTCCGCTGGAAACACCATATATTTT	CASSPRGLFSSAGNTIYF	-	TRBV7-9	TRBJ1-3	-
TGTGCCAGCAGTTACTCAGCAGGCATGAACACTGAAGCTTTCTTT	CASSYSAGMNTEAFF	-	TRBV6-5	TRBJ1-1	-
TGCGCCAGCAGCTTGGGAGGGGGGGCAACCTACAATGAGCAGTTCTTC	CASSLGGGATYNEQFF	-	TRBV5-1	TRBJ2-1	-
TGTGCCAGCAGCCAAGCGGGCCCCCGGACAGGGGGCTACACCTTC	CASSQAGPRTGGYTF	once	TRBV3-1/TRBV3-2	TRBJ1-2	TRBD1
TGTGCCAGCAGCGGACAGGTCCGAAGGGATTCACCCCTCCACTTT	CASSGQVRRDSPLHF	-	TRBV6-5	TRBJ1-6	TRBD1
TGTGCCAGCAGTTCCGGGACAGGGGACTATGGCTACACCTTC	CASSSGTGDYGYTF	-	TRBV27	TRBJ1-2	TRBD1
TGTGCCAGCACCCAGGGACTAGCGGGAGCCCGTGGTGAGCAGTTCTTC	CASTQGLAGARGEQFF	once	TRBV28	TRBJ2-1	TRBD2
TGTGCCAGCAGTGAATATCAGGGGGCTCTTAATTCACCCCTCCACTTT	CASSEYQGALNSPLHF	-	TRBV6-1	TRBJ1-6	TRBD1
TGTGCCAGTAGGCTTCCGGGACAGCAAGCTTTCTTT	CASRLPGQQAFF	-	TRBV19	TRBJ1-1	TRBD1
TGCGCCAGCAGCCAAGAAGAGGTGAGCTCCTACGAGCAGTACTTC	CASSQEEVSSYEQYF	-	TRBV4-1	TRBJ2-7	-
TGCGCCAGCAGCTTCCAGCGGGGGGACACCGGGGAGCTGTTTTTT	CASSFQRGDTGELFF	-	TRBV5-1	TRBJ2-2	TRBD2
TGCGCCAGCAGCTTGTATGAGGGTAACTACGAGCAGTACTTC	CASSLYEGNYEQYF	-	TRBV5-1	TRBJ2-7	-
TGCGCCAGCAGCCGCGAGGGCCTCAGGGGAAACACCATATATTTT	CASSREGLRGNTIYF	-	TRBV4-1	TRBJ1-3	-
TGTGCCAGCAGCTCGACAGGTCCCTTCTACGAGCAGTACTTC	CASSSTGPFYEQYF	-	TRBV27	TRBJ2-7	-
TGTGCCACTCTGGGGCAGGGCGTAGATGGCTACACCTTC	CATLGQGVDGYTF	-	TRBV19	TRBJ1-2	-
TGCGCCAGCGCTCTTGAGGGAGAGGCCAATGAGCAGTTCTTC	CASALEGEANEQFF	-	TRBV5-1	TRBJ2-1	-
TGTGCCAGCAGCCAAGTCCCCGAGGAGCCCCAGCATTTT	CASSQVPEEPQHF	-	TRBV14	TRBJ1-5	-
TGTGCCAGTACCAAGGGAGACAGGGGGTCCGCTAACTATGGCTACACCTTC	CASTKGDRGSANYGYTF	-	TRBV19	TRBJ1-2	TRBD1
TGTGCCAGCAGCGTGGGGTCGGGAGGAAACACCATATATTTT	CASSVGSGGNTIYF	-	TRBV5-4	TRBJ1-3	-
TGTGCCAGCAGCTTAGGCGGCAGGGACAGGCTTAATTCACCCCTCCACTTT	CASSLGGRDRLNSPLHF	-	TRBV7-6	TRBJ1-6	TRBD1